The TCR beta chain under discussion was sequenced for a study of early T cells in non-severe SARS-CoV-2 infection (dated by TCRdb to about 2021). Turning to the overall study: Because TCR sequencing relied on bulk RNA taken from unsorted whole blood, pairing of alpha and beta chains was not possible. What the authors observed across the whole study: VDJdb matching was skewed toward anti-spike CD8 responses, so virus-specific expansions were likely underestimated and private and CD4 specificities were missed.

This clonotype was observed at least ten times. It lacks a known antigen. Per-nucleotide qualities are absent, and no much larger clonotype sits a single base away. The junction shows trimming of 7 bases on V and 3 bases on J, and the gene matches do not reach 18 bases of it. Sequences MNHEY (CDR1) and SVGEGT (CDR2) are obtained from the germline V gene. From cysteine to phenylalanine, the CDR3 is 17 amino acids long. The only DNA kept is the CDR3, 51 bases in frame from the first base. Libraries were constructed by 5' RACE. TCRdb lists the instrument as NextSeq 500. To correct for sequencing error and PCR bias, the TCR library protocol tagged individual cDNA molecules with unique molecular identifiers. Both TCR alpha and beta chains were sequenced, and tight co-correlation was observed between alpha and beta sequence abundances in each sample. On the authors' methods: Decombinator V4 was used to annotate TCR sequences for V gene, J gene and CDR3. TCRs were defined as expanded if a significant change between any two time points was detected under a Poisson model with p below 0.0001. TCR abundances were normalised to the total number of TCRs sequenced per sample and were expressed as counts per million. MAIT TCRs were defined by TRAV1-2 paired with TRAJ12, TRAJ20 or TRAJ33, and iNKT TCRs by TRAV10 paired with TRAJ18. A search of VDJdb, accessed on 1 November 2021, was run for TCRs annotated to CMV, EBV and SARS-CoV-2, with TCRs annotated for multiple antigens excluded. Using fastp at Q25 and MiXCR, TCRdb reprocessed the public reads and kept productive beta chains. Identical CDR3 protein sequences are pooled into one entry, listed with their most common genes and DNA. None of the V and J calls come from the authors' own analysis; TCRdb made them. The sample data list 98,000 or so distinct CDR3 sequences, and about 12% of these were observed just once. The ten largest clones take up 3.1% of the sample.

This was a case-control study nested in a cohort of healthcare workers in London, UK, who had nasopharyngeal swab PCR tests and blood samples taken every week. Between 23 and 31 March 2020, the week of the UK lockdown, healthcare workers were enrolled and then followed up weekly for as long as 16 weeks. The specimen sequenced was whole blood. The rearrangement combines TRBV6-2 or TRBV6-3 with TRBJ2-7, with 7 central nucleotides matching TRBD2. This TCR came from an adult who was a healthcare worker with PCR-confirmed SARS-CoV-2 infection or an uninfected control (not recorded which). The CDR3 protein: CASTRNGLVLNIYEQYF. The nucleotide sequence is given as TGTGCCAGCACTAGAAACGGACTAGTCCTTAACATCTACGAGCAGTACTTC.